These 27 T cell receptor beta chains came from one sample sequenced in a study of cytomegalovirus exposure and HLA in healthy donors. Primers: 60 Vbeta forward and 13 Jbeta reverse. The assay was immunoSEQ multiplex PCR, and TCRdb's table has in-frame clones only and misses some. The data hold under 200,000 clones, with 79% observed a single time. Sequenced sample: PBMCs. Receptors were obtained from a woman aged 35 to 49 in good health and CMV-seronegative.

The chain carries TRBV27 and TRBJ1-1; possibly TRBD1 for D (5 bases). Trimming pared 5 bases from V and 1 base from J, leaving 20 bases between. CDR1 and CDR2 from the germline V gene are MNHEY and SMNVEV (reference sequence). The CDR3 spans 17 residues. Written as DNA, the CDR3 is TGTGCCAGCAGTCAACGGGACTCCCGATTTCCGAACACTGAAGCTTTCTTT. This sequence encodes CASSQRDSRFPNTEAFF.

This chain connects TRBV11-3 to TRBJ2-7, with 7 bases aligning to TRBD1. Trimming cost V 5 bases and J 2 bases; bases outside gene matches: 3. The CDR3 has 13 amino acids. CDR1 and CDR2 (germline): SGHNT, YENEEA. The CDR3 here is CASSRQGAYEQYF. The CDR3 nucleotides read TGTGCCAGCAGCCGACAGGGTGCCTACGAGCAGTACTTC.

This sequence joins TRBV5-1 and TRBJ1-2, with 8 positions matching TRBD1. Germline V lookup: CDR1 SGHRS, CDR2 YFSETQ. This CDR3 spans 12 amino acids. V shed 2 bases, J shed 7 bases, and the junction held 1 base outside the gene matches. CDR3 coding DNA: TGCGCCAGCAGCTTCGACAGGGGTGGCTACACCTTC. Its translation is CASSFDRGGYTF.

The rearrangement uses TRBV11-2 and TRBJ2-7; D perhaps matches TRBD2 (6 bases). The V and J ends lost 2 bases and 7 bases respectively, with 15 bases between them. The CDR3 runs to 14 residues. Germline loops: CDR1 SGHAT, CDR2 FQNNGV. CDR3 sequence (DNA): TGTGCCAGCAGCTTAATTGCGGGGACGGGAGAGCAGTACTTC. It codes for CASSLIAGTGEQYF.

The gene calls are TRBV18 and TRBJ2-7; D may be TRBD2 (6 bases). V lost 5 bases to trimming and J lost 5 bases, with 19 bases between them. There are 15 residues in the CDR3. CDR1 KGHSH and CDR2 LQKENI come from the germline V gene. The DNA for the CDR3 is TGTGCCAGCTCAACGGCTCTCGGGGGAGGAAACGAGCAGTACTTC. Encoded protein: CASSTALGGGNEQYF.

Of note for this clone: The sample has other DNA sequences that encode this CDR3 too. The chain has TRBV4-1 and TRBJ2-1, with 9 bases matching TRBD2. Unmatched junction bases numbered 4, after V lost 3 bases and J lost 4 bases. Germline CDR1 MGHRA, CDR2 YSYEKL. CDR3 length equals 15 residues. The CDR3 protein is CASSQLGLAYNEQFF. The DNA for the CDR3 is TGCGCCAGCAGCCAGCTAGGACTAGCGTACAATGAGCAGTTCTTC.

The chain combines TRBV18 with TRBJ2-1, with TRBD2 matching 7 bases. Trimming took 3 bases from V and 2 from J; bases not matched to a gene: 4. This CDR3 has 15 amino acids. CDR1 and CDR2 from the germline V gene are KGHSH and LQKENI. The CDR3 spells CASSPGRKAYNEQFF. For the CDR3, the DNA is TGTGCCAGCTCACCCGGGAGGAAGGCCTACAATGAGCAGTTCTTC.

The CDR3 loop reads CSVARNRGIAYEQYF. CDR3 bases: TGCAGCGTCGCTCGGAACAGGGGAATAGCCTACGAGCAGTACTTC. The chain carries TRBV29-1 and TRBJ2-5, with TRBD1 matching 7 bases. The J call may be mistaken, given a closer DNA end match to TRBJ2-7. CDR3 size: 15 residues. Germline-derived CDR1 and CDR2 are SQVTM and ANQGSEA.

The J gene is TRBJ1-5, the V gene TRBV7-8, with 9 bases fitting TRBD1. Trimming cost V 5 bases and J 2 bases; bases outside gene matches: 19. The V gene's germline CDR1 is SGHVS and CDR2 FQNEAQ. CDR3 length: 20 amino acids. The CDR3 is CASSLLFRDRENKGNQPQHF. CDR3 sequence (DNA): TGTGCCAGCAGCCTCTTATTCCGGGACAGGGAAAATAAGGGCAATCAGCCCCAGCATTTT. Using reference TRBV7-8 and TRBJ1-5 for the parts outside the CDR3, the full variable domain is GAGVSQSPRYKVAKRGQDVALRCDPISGHVSLFWYQQALGQGPEFLTYFQNEAQLDKSGLPSDRFFAERPEGSVSTLKIQRTQQEDSAVYLCASSLLFRDRENKGNQPQHFGDGTRLSIL.

This CDR3 is CASSWDTNYGYTF. The CDR3 DNA reads as TGTGCCAGCAGCTGGGACACAAACTATGGCTACACCTTC. V and J are TRBV7-8 and TRBJ1-2, with D possibly matching TRBD1 (6 bases). The V gene lost 4 bases and the J gene lost 2 bases, with 8 bases spanning the gap. The CDR3 length is 13 residues. The germline CDR1 and CDR2 sequences are SGHVS and FQNEAQ.

In DNA form, the CDR3 reads TGTGCCAGCAGCCCCACTAGCCTTAGCACAGATACGCAGTATTTT. This sequence encodes CASSPTSLSTDTQYF. The genes are TRBV5-4 and TRBJ2-3; possibly TRBD2 for D (6 bases). The V gene's germline CDR1 is SGHNT and CDR2 YYREEE (reference sequence). CDR3 length: 15 amino acids. Trimming stripped 4 bases from V and 0 bases from J, with 12 bases between.

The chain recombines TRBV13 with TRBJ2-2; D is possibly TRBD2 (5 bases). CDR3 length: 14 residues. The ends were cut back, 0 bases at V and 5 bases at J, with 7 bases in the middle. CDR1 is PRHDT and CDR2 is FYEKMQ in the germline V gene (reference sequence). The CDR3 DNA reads TGTGCCAGCAGCTTAGGCACGGGGACCGGGGAGCTGTTTTTT. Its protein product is CASSLGTGTGELFF.

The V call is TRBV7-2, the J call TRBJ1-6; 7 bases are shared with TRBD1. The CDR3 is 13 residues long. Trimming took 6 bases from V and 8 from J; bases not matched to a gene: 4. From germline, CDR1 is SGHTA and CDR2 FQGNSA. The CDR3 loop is CASRHQGDSPLHF. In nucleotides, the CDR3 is TGTGCCAGCAGACACCAGGGGGATTCACCCCTCCACTTT.

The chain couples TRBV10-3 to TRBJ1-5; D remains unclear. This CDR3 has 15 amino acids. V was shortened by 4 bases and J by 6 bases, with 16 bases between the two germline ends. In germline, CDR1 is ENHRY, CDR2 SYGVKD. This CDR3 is CAISAEGPAGQPQHF. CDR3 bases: TGTGCCATCAGTGCAGAGGGCCCTGCCGGTCAGCCCCAGCATTTT.

This chain's CDR3 is CATQNRQGNTIYF. The CDR3, as DNA: TGTGCCACCCAGAACCGACAGGGAAACACCATATATTTT. The rearrangement uses TRBV19 and TRBJ1-3; perhaps TRBD1 as D (5 bases). The CDR3 consists of 13 residues. V was cut by 10 bases and J by 4 bases, with 14 bases left in between. Germline values: CDR1 LNHDA, CDR2 SQIVND (reference sequence).

Here the CDR3 reads CASSFLGQNYGYTF. In DNA, the CDR3 is TGTGCCAGCAGCTTCCTAGGACAGAACTATGGCTACACCTTC. V usage is TRBV7-8 and J usage is TRBJ1-2; TRBD1 might be the D (6 bases). V lost 3 bases and J 2 bases, leaving 10 bases between the germline ends. Germline V gene sequence: CDR1 SGHVS, CDR2 FQNEAQ. This CDR3 contains 14 residues.

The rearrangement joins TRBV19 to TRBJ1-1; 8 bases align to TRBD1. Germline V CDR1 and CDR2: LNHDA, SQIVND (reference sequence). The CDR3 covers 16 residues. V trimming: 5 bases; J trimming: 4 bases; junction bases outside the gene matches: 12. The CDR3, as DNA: TGTGCCAGTAGTTCCCGGGACAGGACGAAGGGCACTGAAGCTTTCTTT. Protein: CASSSRDRTKGTEAFF. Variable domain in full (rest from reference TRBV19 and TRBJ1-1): DGGITQSPKYLFRKEGQNVTLSCEQNLNHDAMYWYRQDPGQGLRLIYYSQIVNDFQKGDIAEGYSVSREKKESFPLTVTSAQKNPTAFYLCASSSRDRTKGTEAFFGQGTRLTVV.

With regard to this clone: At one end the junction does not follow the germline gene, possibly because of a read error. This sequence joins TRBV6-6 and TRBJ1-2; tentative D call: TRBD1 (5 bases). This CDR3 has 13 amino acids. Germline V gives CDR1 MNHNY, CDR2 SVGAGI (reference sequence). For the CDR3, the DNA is TGTGCCAGCAGCAGAGATGGCAGGGTTCTGGCGTACTTC. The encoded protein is CASSRDGRVLAYF.

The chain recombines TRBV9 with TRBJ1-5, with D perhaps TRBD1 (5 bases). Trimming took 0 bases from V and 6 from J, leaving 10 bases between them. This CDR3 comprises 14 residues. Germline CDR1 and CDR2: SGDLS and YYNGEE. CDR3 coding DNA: TGTGCCAGCAGCGTAGGAGCGGGGACTCAGCCCCAGCATTTT. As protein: CASSVGAGTQPQHF.

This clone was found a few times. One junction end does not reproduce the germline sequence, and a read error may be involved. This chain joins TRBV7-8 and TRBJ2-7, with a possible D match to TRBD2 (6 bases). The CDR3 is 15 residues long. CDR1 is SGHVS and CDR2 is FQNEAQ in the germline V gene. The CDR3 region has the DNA TGCGCCAGCAGCCACCTCGCGGGACGCAACTACGAGCAGTACTTC. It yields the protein CASSHLAGRNYEQYF. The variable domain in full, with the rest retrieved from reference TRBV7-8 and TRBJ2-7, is GAGVSQSPRYKVAKRGQDVALRCDPISGHVSLFWYQQALGQGPEFLTYFQNEAQLDKSGLPSDRFFAERPEGSVSTLKIQRTQQEDSAVYLCASSHLAGRNYEQYFGPGTRLTVT.

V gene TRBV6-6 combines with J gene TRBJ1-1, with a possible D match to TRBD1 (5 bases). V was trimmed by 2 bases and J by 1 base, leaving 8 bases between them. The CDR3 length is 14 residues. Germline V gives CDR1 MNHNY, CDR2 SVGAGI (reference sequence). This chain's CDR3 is CASSYPGQNTEAFF. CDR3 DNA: TGTGCCAGCAGTTACCCAGGGCAGAACACTGAAGCTTTCTTT.

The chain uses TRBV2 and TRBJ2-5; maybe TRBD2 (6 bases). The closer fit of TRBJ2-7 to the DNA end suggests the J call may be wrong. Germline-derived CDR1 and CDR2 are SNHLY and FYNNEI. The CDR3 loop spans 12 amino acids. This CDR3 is CASIGTSYEQYF. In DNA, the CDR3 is TGTGCCAGCATCGGGACTTCGTACGAGCAGTACTTC.

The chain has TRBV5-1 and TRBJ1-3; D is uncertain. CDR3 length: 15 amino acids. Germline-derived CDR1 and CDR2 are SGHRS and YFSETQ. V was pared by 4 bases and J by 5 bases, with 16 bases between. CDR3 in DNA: TGCGCCAGCAGCAGCGACGGTGACTTTAGAAACACCATATATTTT. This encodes CASSSDGDFRNTIYF.

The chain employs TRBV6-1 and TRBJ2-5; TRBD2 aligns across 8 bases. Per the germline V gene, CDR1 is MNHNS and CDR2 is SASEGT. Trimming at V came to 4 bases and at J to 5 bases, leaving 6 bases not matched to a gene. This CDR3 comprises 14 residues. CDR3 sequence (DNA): TGTGCCAGCAGTGCCCGGGGGGGTAGTGAGACCCAGTACTTC. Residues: CASSARGGSETQYF.

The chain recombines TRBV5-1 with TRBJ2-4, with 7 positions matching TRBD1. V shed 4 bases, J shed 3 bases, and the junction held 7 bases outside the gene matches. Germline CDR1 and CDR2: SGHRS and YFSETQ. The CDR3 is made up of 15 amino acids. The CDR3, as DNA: TGCGCCAGCAGCCTACAGGGGTTGGGCAAAAACATTCAGTACTTC. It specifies CASSLQGLGKNIQYF.

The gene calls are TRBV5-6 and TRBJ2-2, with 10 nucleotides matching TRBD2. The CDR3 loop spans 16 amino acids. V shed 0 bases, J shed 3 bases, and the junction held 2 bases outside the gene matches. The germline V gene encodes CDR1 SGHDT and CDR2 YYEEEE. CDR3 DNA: TGTGCCAGCAGCTTGGGTCTAGCGGGAGACACCGGGGAGCTGTTTTTT. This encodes CASSLGLAGDTGELFF.

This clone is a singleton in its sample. CDR3 DNA sequence: TGCGCCAGCAGCTTGTCGGTGTCTAGCACAGATACGCAGTATTTT. As protein: CASSLSVSSTDTQYF. The chain joins TRBV5-1 to TRBJ2-3; D uncertain. Trimming cost V 1 base and J 0 bases, with 9 bases left between them. The CDR3 length is 15 residues. Germline V gives CDR1 SGHRS, CDR2 YFSETQ.